This TCR beta chain was captured in a study of glioma-infiltrating T cells. Study outcomes and limitations: Gliomas, especially low-grade, showed above-expected tissue-blood divergence; non-neoplastic patients showed below. Very few CDR3 sequences were shared between tissue and blood.

This clonotype was seen at least ten times. The antigen is unknown. The iRepertoire nested amplicon-rescue multiplex PCR amplified TCR alpha and beta CDR3s from RNA. For one-step reverse transcription and amplification, 100-400 ng of tissue mRNA or PBMC total RNA was used. TCRdb re-derived calls from the multiplex PCR reads in MiXCR, one entry per CDR3 protein. The sample comprises around 130,000 distinct CDR3 sequences, more than 20% of which are singletons, and under 35% rests with the top ten. The material sequenced was glioma tissue, nonneoplastic brain tissue, or PBMCs (not recorded which). The sequence was obtained from a human donor with low-grade glioma or glioblastoma, undergoing nonglioma brain surgery, or in good health (not recorded which).

CDR3 in amino acids: CASSLNHASAGYTF. The CDR3 DNA reads as TGTGCCAGCAGTTTAAACCATGCGTCAGCTGGCTACACCTTC. This chain links TRBV28 with TRBJ1-2; D remains unclear. Per the germline V gene, CDR1 is MDHEN and CDR2 is SYDVKM. V shed 2 bases and J shed 7 bases, with 14 bases lying between them. The CDR3 spans 14 residues.